One and the same sample provided the 6 T cell receptor beta chains below, sequenced in a study of CD4+ T cells in melanoma. Only in-frame clones appear in the TCRdb table, and some are missing; sequencing was by immunoSEQ multiplex PCR. The table lists about 140,000 clones, roughly 91% of them singletons. These receptors came from a human donor with melanoma.

This chain joins TRBV30 and TRBJ1-4; a possible D gene is TRBD1 (5 bases). Trimming stripped 3 bases from V and 10 bases from J, with 15 bases between. The CDR3 consists of 13 residues. Germline loops: CDR1 GTSNPN, CDR2 SVGIG (reference sequence). The CDR3 DNA sequence: TGTGCCTGGAGCCTACCGGGGGTGGTAAAACTGTTTTTT. Amino acids: CAWSLPGVVKLFF.

The chain has TRBV5-1 and TRBJ1-6, with D possibly TRBD1 on 5 matching bases. This CDR3 spans 14 amino acids. Germline loops: CDR1 SGHRS, CDR2 YFSETQ. Trimming stripped 4 bases from V and 9 bases from J, with 14 bases between. The CDR3 DNA reads as TGCGCCAGCAGCCCCGGGACGGAGGTTTCACCCCTCCACTTT. Translating it yields CASSPGTEVSPLHF.

The DNA of the CDR3 is TGCGCCAGCAGTGAGGGAGGGACAGCTAATCAGCCCCAGCATTTT. This translates into CASSEGGTANQPQHF. The rearrangement uses TRBV10-2 and TRBJ1-5; 7 nucleotides line up with TRBD1. After removal of 2 bases from V and 4 bases from J, the junction contained 5 bases not matched to a gene. The CDR3 totals 15 residues. CDR1 is WSHSY and CDR2 is SAAADI in the germline V gene.

This clone appeared once. This chain links TRBV10-3 with TRBJ1-4, with TRBD1 matching 7 bases. V lost 0 bases and J lost 0; bases outside the gene matches: 7. Germline CDR1 and CDR2: ENHRY and SYGVKD. The CDR3 spans 18 residues. The CDR3 region is CAISESEGAFATNEKLFF. The CDR3 DNA reads as TGTGCCATCAGTGAGTCGGAGGGGGCCTTTGCAACTAATGAAAAACTGTTTTTT.

The chain is built from TRBV19 and TRBJ2-2; tentatively, D is TRBD1 (5 bases). The CDR3 loop spans 15 amino acids. CDR1 LNHDA and CDR2 SQIVND come from the germline V gene (reference sequence). V was shortened by 4 bases and J by 5 bases, with 14 bases between the two germline ends. The CDR3: CASSRTNHLTGELFF. The CDR3 bases are TGTGCCAGTAGTAGGACAAACCACCTGACCGGGGAGCTGTTTTTT.

The chain is built from TRBV7-2 and TRBJ1-2; D not resolved. The CDR3 has 15 residues. Germline V gene data show CDR1 as SGHTA and CDR2 as FQGNSA. The V end lost 6 bases, the J end lost 3 bases, and 17 bases lay between the germline ends. The chain's CDR3 is CASSGDWGRDYGYTF. The DNA for the CDR3 is TGTGCCAGCAGTGGGGATTGGGGTCGTGACTATGGCTACACCTTC.